Listed here are 32 T cell receptor beta chains from one sample, sequenced in a study of post-analysis software for immune sequencing data. Study results and limitations: TRBV5-6, TRBV5-1 and TRBV20-1 belonged to a set of roughly five TRBV segments that were more frequent in patients than controls.

Unique molecular identifiers were present in the TCR beta cDNA libraries. TCRdb called the PCR reads again in MiXCR, with one record for every CDR3 protein. The data hold 250,000 to 300,000 distinct CDR3 sequences, with approximately 34% observed a single time. These receptors lack a known antigen. Sequenced: blood. Receptor source: a girl aged 10-17 years with multiple sclerosis.

The V and J genes are TRBV7-9 and TRBJ2-4, with TRBD1 matching over 9 bases. The J call may be incorrect, as the DNA end agrees better with TRBJ2-7. This CDR3 region has 15 residues. The germline V gene encodes CDR1 SEHNR and CDR2 FQNEAQ (reference sequence). CDR3 nucleotide sequence: TGTGCCAGCAGCTGGGAGGGGACAGGGACCGTCGAGCAGTACTTC. Its protein is CASSWEGTGTVEQYF.

With regard to this clonotype: A much larger clone lies one base from this, so it may be a read error. The chain couples TRBV12-3 or TRBV12-4 to TRBJ2-3; no clear D. The length of the CDR3 is 12 residues. The CDR3 reads CASRPEGDTEYF. The CDR3 DNA is TGTGCCAGCAGACCCGAAGGAGATACGGAGTATTTT.

This clonotype appeared many times. The chain uses TRBV11-2 and TRBJ2-3, with TRBD2 as a possible D gene (5 bases). The CDR3 extends over 16 amino acids. Trimming removed 4 bases at V and 5 bases at J, with 19 bases between. Per the germline V gene, CDR1 is SGHAT and CDR2 is FQNNGV. The CDR3 nucleotides read TGTGCCAGCAGCTCAGGCCGGACTGGCGGAGAAGATACGCAGTATTTT. As protein: CASSSGRTGGEDTQYF.

A remark on this clonotype: This may stem from a read error, because a much larger clone lies one nucleotide away. This sequence joins TRBV12-3 or TRBV12-4 and TRBJ1-2, with D perhaps matching TRBD1 (5 bases). The CDR3 is 12 amino acids. The V and J ends lost 4 bases and 4 bases respectively, with 7 bases between them. CDR3 nucleotides: TGTGCCAGCAGTTCAGGGTGCTATGGCTACACCTTC. Translating it yields CASSSGCYGYTF.

This clonotype was picked up a small number of times. Possible read error: a much larger clone is one base away. The chain joins TRBV15 to TRBJ2-5; D remains unclear. V shed 0 bases and J shed 11 bases, with 16 bases lying between them. CDR3 length equals 14 residues. The germline V gene encodes CDR1 LNHNV and CDR2 YYDKDF (reference sequence). The DNA for the CDR3 is TGTGCCACCAGCAGAGATCATGGCAACGATGAGCAGTACTTC. This encodes CATSRDHGNDEQYF.

The chain joins TRBV11-2 to TRBJ2-1, with 7 positions matching TRBD1. The germline V gene encodes CDR1 SGHAT and CDR2 FQNNGV. This CDR3 is built from 17 residues. Trimming cost V 5 bases and J 7 bases; bases outside gene matches: 17. CDR3 region: CASSPSPGQLQWNEQFF. The CDR3 region has the DNA TGTGCCAGCAGCCCGTCCCCGGGACAGTTGCAGTGGAATGAGCAGTTCTTC.

This clonotype was counted at least ten times. This chain joins TRBV11-2 and TRBJ2-7; tentative D call: TRBD1 (6 bases). Trimming stripped 1 base from V and 2 bases from J, with 15 bases between. The length of the CDR3 is 16 residues. Germline V gene sequence: CDR1 SGHAT, CDR2 FQNNGV. The CDR3 nucleotides are TGTGCCAGCAGCTTAGGACTGGGGGCAGGAGCCTACGAGCAGTACTTC. Its protein is CASSLGLGAGAYEQYF. Variable domain in full (rest from reference TRBV11-2 and TRBJ2-7): EAGVAQSPRYKIIEKRQSVAFWCNPISGHATLYWYQQILGQGPKLLIQFQNNGVVDDSQLPKDRFSAERLKGVDSTLKIQPAKLEDSAVYLCASSLGLGAGAYEQYFGPGTRLTVT.

This clonotype was recorded many times. The chain has TRBV20-1 and TRBJ2-1; TRBD1 matches at 8 bases. Germline trimming cut 5 bases from V and 3 bases from J; bases unmatched to any gene: 9. The CDR3 length is 15 residues. Germline lookup yields CDR1 DFQATT and CDR2 SNEGSKA (reference sequence). The CDR3 loop is CSAETQGAVYNEQFF. CDR3 DNA sequence: TGCAGTGCTGAGACTCAGGGGGCCGTCTACAATGAGCAGTTCTTC.

This clonotype has at least ten counts. The chain joins TRBV28 to TRBJ2-3; tentatively, D is TRBD2 (7 bases). The length of the CDR3 is 14 residues. Germline V gene sequence: CDR1 MDHEN, CDR2 SYDVKM. Deletions cut 3 bases from V and 4 bases from J, with 11 bases between. CDR3 nucleotide sequence: TGTGCCAGCAGTTTGGGGGGGCAATCAGATACGCAGTATTTT. Translating it yields CASSLGGQSDTQYF. The variable domain in full, completed from reference TRBV28 and TRBJ2-3, reads DVKVTQSSRYLVKRTGEKVFLECVQDMDHENMFWYRQDPGLGLRLIYFSYDVKMKEKGDIPEGYSVSREKKERFSLILESASTNQTSMYLCASSLGGQSDTQYFGPGTRLTVL.

The chain is built from TRBV11-2 and TRBJ2-3; 8 nucleotides line up with TRBD2. CDR1 SGHAT and CDR2 FQNNGV come from the germline V gene. Trimming took 6 bases from V and 6 from J; bases not matched to a gene: 17. The CDR3 consists of 17 residues. CDR3 in amino acids: CASSQIRDPGGPDTQYF. The CDR3 coding sequence is TGTGCCAGCAGTCAAATCAGAGATCCGGGAGGGCCGGATACGCAGTATTTT.

A remark on this clonotype: A much bigger clone sits one base away, suggesting this may be a read error. J is TRBJ2-5 and V is TRBV18; no clear D. The J call could be wrong; TRBJ2-7 is a better fit for the DNA end. The CDR3 runs to 13 residues. CDR1 and CDR2 from the germline V gene are KGHSH and LQKENI. CDR3: CASPPAISYEQYF. The DNA for the CDR3 is TGTGCCAGCCCACCTGCAATCTCCTACGAGCAGTACTTC.

The V gene is TRBV9, the J gene TRBJ1-1; D call uncertain. V shed 6 bases and J shed 1 base, with 16 bases lying between them. In germline, CDR1 is SGDLS, CDR2 YYNGEE. This CDR3 has 15 amino acids. CDR3 bases: TGTGCCAGCACCCCAGGTGGAGGGCCGAACACTGAAGCTTTCTTT. Protein: CASTPGGGPNTEAFF.

V and J are TRBV5-1 and TRBJ2-3; D tentatively fits TRBD1 or TRBD2 (5 bases each). V was trimmed by 2 bases and J by 6 bases, leaving 13 bases between them. Per germline, CDR1 SGHRS and CDR2 YFSETQ. The CDR3 consists of 14 residues. The CDR3 DNA is TGCGCCAGCAGCTTACAGGACCGAGGGGATACGCAGTATTTT. Amino acids: CASSLQDRGDTQYF.

The chain carries TRBV29-1 and TRBJ1-1, with D perhaps matching TRBD1 (6 bases). The length of the CDR3 is 12 residues. The germline V gene has CDR1 SQVTM and CDR2 ANQGSEA. V was pared by 5 bases and J by 3 bases, with 10 bases between. The CDR3 loop is CSVSRQDTEAFF. Here the CDR3 DNA reads TGCAGCGTTTCACGACAGGACACTGAAGCTTTCTTT.

Notes on this clonotype: A much bigger clone sits one base away, suggesting this may be a read error. The rearrangement joins TRBV5-1 to TRBJ2-1; no reliable D call. From germline, CDR1 is SGHRS and CDR2 YFSETQ. The CDR3 length is 13 residues. CDR3 loop: CASSLALGNERFF. The DNA of the CDR3 is TGCGCCAGCAGCTTGGCCTTAGGAAATGAGCGGTTCTTC.

The chain uses TRBV6-5 and TRBJ2-3, with 9 bases lining up with TRBD2. The CDR3 totals 15 residues. V dropped 7 bases and J dropped 4; count of bases not matched to a gene: 9. In germline, CDR1 is MNHEY, CDR2 SVGAGI. The CDR3 nucleotides are TGTGCCAGCAACAAACTAGCGGGCGGCCCAGATACGCAGTATTTT. It codes for CASNKLAGGPDTQYF.

This chain uses TRBV11-1 with TRBJ1-1, with D uncertain. The germline V gene encodes CDR1 SGHAT and CDR2 FQDESV (reference sequence). Trimming stripped 5 bases from V and 7 bases from J, with 14 bases between. This CDR3 is 13 amino acids long. CDR3 loop: CASSPDGGGEAFF. In DNA, the CDR3 is TGTGCCAGCAGCCCCGACGGCGGCGGTGAAGCTTTCTTT.

For this clonotype: With a much larger clone just one base away, this may be a read error. This chain links TRBV24-1 with TRBJ2-3, with 12 nucleotides matching TRBD2. V trimming: 2 bases; J trimming: 4 bases; junction bases outside the gene matches: 3. This CDR3 has 16 residues. CDR1 and CDR2 (germline): KGHDR, SFDVKD. The DNA of the CDR3 is TGTGCCACCAGTGATTGGACTAGCGGGAAGGCAGATACGCAGTATTTT. Encoded protein: CATSDWTSGKADTQYF.

This clonotype has ten or more counts. V gene TRBV20-1 combines with J gene TRBJ2-1; tentatively, D is TRBD2 (7 bases). Trimming removed 4 bases at V and 4 bases at J, with 11 bases between. This CDR3 spans 13 amino acids. Germline V gene data show CDR1 as DFQATT and CDR2 as SNEGSKA (reference sequence). The CDR3 is CSATRGAYNEQFF. The DNA of the CDR3 is TGCAGTGCTACTCGGGGGGCTTACAATGAGCAGTTCTTC.

This clonotype was counted many times. This chain connects TRBV29-1 to TRBJ2-6; the match to TRBD2 covers 11 bases. The CDR3 sequence is 17 residues long. V dropped 4 bases and J dropped 4; count of bases not matched to a gene: 9. Germline CDR1 is SQVTM and CDR2 is ANQGSEA. For the CDR3, the DNA is TGCAGCGTTGGACTAGCGGGGACCTCTGGAGGGGCCAACGTCCTGACTTTC. The encoded protein is CSVGLAGTSGGANVLTF.

Regarding this clonotype: Given a much more abundant clone one base away, this may be a read error. The genes are TRBV7-2 and TRBJ1-2; D ambiguous. The CDR3 is 15 amino acids. Germline-derived CDR1 and CDR2 are SGHTA and FQGNSA. Written as DNA, the CDR3 is TGTGCCGGCAGCCCAACGGGGAAGACTAACTATGGCTACACCTTC. It is translated as CAGSPTGKTNYGYTF.

The V gene is TRBV20-1, the J gene TRBJ1-2, with D perhaps TRBD1 (5 bases). This CDR3 spans 12 amino acids. V lost 7 bases and J lost 13, with 22 bases in between. Per germline, CDR1 DFQATT and CDR2 SNEGSKA (reference sequence). CDR3 bases: TGCAGTGGTAGGGACCCACACTATGGCAGCACCTTC. Translation gives CSGRDPHYGSTF.

Concerning this clonotype: A read error is likely, as this CDR3 ends without the conserved phenylalanine or tryptophan. The V and J genes are TRBV6-4 and TRBJ1-1; D remains ambiguous. CDR3 length: 14 amino acids. Germline V CDR1 and CDR2: MRHNA, SNTAGT. Trimming stripped 3 bases from V and 1 base from J, with 9 bases between. CDR3 residues: CASSDFLGNTEAFC. In DNA, the CDR3 is TGTGCCAGCAGTGATTTCTTGGGGAACACTGAAGCTTTCTGT.

V is TRBV27 and J is TRBJ1-5; tentatively, D is TRBD1 (5 bases). Germline CDR1 reads MNHEY; CDR2 reads SMNVEV (reference sequence). The CDR3 is 14 residues long. Between the trimmed V and J ends, which lost 5 bases and 4 bases, there was a span of 12 bases. CDR3: CASSPGIPNQPQHF. CDR3 DNA: TGTGCCAGCAGTCCAGGGATTCCAAATCAGCCCCAGCATTTT.

This clonotype was detected ten times or more. J is TRBJ2-1 and V is TRBV28; D is perhaps TRBD2 (6 bases). This CDR3 is built from 16 residues. Looked up from germline, CDR1 is MDHEN and CDR2 is SYDVKM. Trimming removed 6 bases at V and 0 bases at J, with 15 bases between. CDR3 in amino acids: CASRGAGQPSYNEQFF. CDR3 nucleotides: TGTGCCAGCAGGGGAGCGGGCCAGCCCTCCTACAATGAGCAGTTCTTC.

J is TRBJ1-2 and V is TRBV19; 9 bases map to TRBD1. V shed 7 bases, J shed 2 bases, and the junction held 14 bases outside the gene matches. Germline CDR1 LNHDA, CDR2 SQIVND (reference sequence). The CDR3 is 17 residues long. CDR3 bases: TGTGCCAGTACGGGCCGTGGACAGGGGACCCGAAACTATGGCTACACCTTC. Translated, it gives CASTGRGQGTRNYGYTF.

This clonotype was counted ten times or more. The gene calls are TRBV10-3 and TRBJ1-1, with D possibly matching TRBD1 (6 bases). From germline, CDR1 is ENHRY and CDR2 SYGVKD. The V and J ends lost 5 bases and 7 bases respectively, with 14 bases between them. The CDR3 spans 13 residues. CDR3 sequence reads: CAISSQVGGEAFF. As DNA, the CDR3 is TGTGCCATCAGTAGTCAGGTAGGGGGTGAAGCTTTCTTT.

The V call is TRBV3-1, the J call TRBJ1-2; 7 nucleotides match TRBD1. Germline V gene lookup returns CDR1 LGHDT and CDR2 YNNKEL (reference sequence). This CDR3 comprises 14 residues. The J segment lost 8 bases and the V segment lost 3 bases, leaving 9 bases of the junction unmatched. The chain's CDR3 is CASSHIRQGIGYTF. The DNA for the CDR3 is TGTGCCAGCAGCCACATTAGACAGGGAATAGGCTACACCTTC.

For this clonotype: A much larger clone differs from this one at a single base, so this may be a read error. V usage is TRBV2 and J usage is TRBJ2-7; no clear D gene. V was clipped by 1 base and J by 2 bases, with 12 bases between them. CDR1 SNHLY and CDR2 FYNNEI come from the germline V gene. The CDR3 length is 15 residues. The CDR3 nucleotides read TGTGCCAGCAGTGAAGAATACGGTAGCCCCTACGAGCAGTACTTC. It yields the protein CASSEEYGSPYEQYF. Variable domain in full (rest from reference TRBV2 and TRBJ2-7): EPEVTQTPSHQVTQMGQEVILRCVPISNHLYFYWYRQILGQKVEFLVSFYNNEISEKSEIFDDQFSVERPDGSNFTLKIRSTKLEDSAMYFCASSEEYGSPYEQYFGPGTRLTVT.

This clonotype was seen many times. This chain uses TRBV28 with TRBJ1-2; 8 bases agree with TRBD1. Germline values: CDR1 MDHEN, CDR2 SYDVKM. The CDR3 totals 13 residues. V lost 7 bases and J lost 4; bases outside the gene matches: 5. CDR3: CASTPGQGYGYTF. As DNA, the CDR3 is TGTGCCAGCACCCCAGGACAGGGCTATGGCTACACCTTC.

At least ten counts were recorded for this clonotype. The chain couples TRBV7-2 to TRBJ1-5, with 7 bases aligning to TRBD1. After removal of 4 bases from V and 1 base from J, the junction contained 4 bases not matched to a gene. The germline CDR1 and CDR2 sequences are SGHTA and FQGNSA. The CDR3 runs to 15 residues. The CDR3 is CASSSVTGSNQPQHF. CDR3 DNA sequence: TGTGCCAGCAGCTCGGTGACAGGGAGCAATCAGCCCCAGCATTTT. Full variable domain (remainder filled in from reference TRBV7-2 and TRBJ1-5): GAGVSQSPSNKVTEKGKDVELRCDPISGHTALYWYRQSLGQGLEFLIYFQGNSAPDKSGLPSDRFSAERTGGSVSTLTIQRTQQEDSAVYLCASSSVTGSNQPQHFGDGTRLSIL.

This clonotype has just a few counts. This chain connects TRBV20-1 to TRBJ1-5; 10 bases align to TRBD1. V lost 6 bases and J lost 2; bases outside the gene matches: 13. The length of the CDR3 is 17 residues. The V gene's germline CDR1 is DFQATT and CDR2 SNEGSKA (reference sequence). CDR3 DNA: TGCAGTGCCATAATGGGGGACAGGGGAGTAGGCAATCAGCCCCAGCATTTT. This sequence encodes CSAIMGDRGVGNQPQHF.